The source of this TCR beta chain is a study of PD-1 blockade in classical Hodgkin lymphoma. The protocol was immunoSEQ multiplex PCR, while the TCRdb copy is restricted to in-frame clones and leaves out a portion. The data contain fewer than 80,000 clones, about two thirds of them singletons. Relapse was seen in all patients after autologous stem cell transplantation, and brentuximab vedotin exposure was variable. V shed 1 base and J shed 2 bases, with 20 bases lying between them. The germline V gene has CDR1 SGHNT and CDR2 YYREEE (reference sequence). The CDR3 spans 18 residues. This clonotype originated in a human donor with classical Hodgkin lymphoma. This sample comprised peripheral blood mononuclear cells (PBMCs), obtained before the second cycle of nivolumab. V is TRBV5-4 and J is TRBJ2-3; D not certain. The CDR3 region is CASSLKGLADGSTDTQYF. For the CDR3, the DNA is TGTGCCAGCAGCTTGAAGGGCCTGGCCGACGGTTCCACAGATACGCAGTATTTT. Supplemented by reference TRBV5-4 and TRBJ2-3, the full variable domain reads ETGVTQSPTHLIKTRGQQVTLRCSSQSGHNTVSWYQQALGQGPQFIFQYYREEENGRGNFPPRFSGLQFPNYSSELNVNALELDDSALYLCASSLKGLADGSTDTQYFGPGTRLTVL.